This entry lists 2 T cell receptor beta chains sequenced from one sample in a study of blood T cell repertoires in COVID-19. The protocol was immunoSEQ multiplex PCR, while the TCRdb copy is restricted to in-frame clones and leaves out a portion. Seen here are approximately 200,000 clones, 70% to 90% observed once, and the top ten hold more than 1.4%. The specimen was peripheral blood. These receptors came from a man between 18 and 35 years old with active or convalescent COVID-19.

This rearrangement joins TRBV28 to TRBJ2-3, with TRBD1 as a possible D gene (6 bases). CDR3 length equals 17 residues. V lost 1 base and J 3 bases, leaving 17 bases between the germline ends. Germline loops: CDR1 MDHEN, CDR2 SYDVKM. CDR3 DNA sequence: TGTGCCAGCAGTTTATACCTAAATTGGGACAAAACAGATACGCAGTATTTT. Its protein product is CASSLYLNWDKTDTQYF.

V gene TRBV9 combines with J gene TRBJ1-6, with D tentatively TRBD1 (5 bases). In germline, CDR1 is SGDLS, CDR2 YYNGEE. The CDR3 has 15 amino acids. V lost 0 bases and J 10 bases, leaving 14 bases between the germline ends. CDR3 DNA: TGTGCCAGCAGCGTAGGGTGGGGTAGGGGCTCACCCCTCCACTTT. Amino acids: CASSVGWGRGSPLHF.